Below, 28 T cell receptor beta chains from the same sample are listed, as sequenced in a study of blood T cell repertoires in COVID-19. Produced via immunoSEQ multiplex PCR; TCRdb's table is partial and in-frame only. This sample yields over 200,000 clones, of which more than 75% are seen a single time; 1.5% to 2% belongs to the top ten. Sequenced input: peripheral blood. The source of these receptors is a middle-aged man with active or convalescent COVID-19.

The V and J genes are TRBV6-4 and TRBJ2-7; 10 bases are shared with TRBD1. Germline-derived CDR1 and CDR2 are MRHNA and SNTAGT. This CDR3 is built from 14 residues. The ends lost 5 bases at V and 7 bases at J; junction bases unmatched: 8. The CDR3 coding sequence is TGTGCCAGCAGTCGGGACAGGGGAGAGGGTGAGCAGTACTTC. The encoded protein is CASSRDRGEGEQYF.

This chain joins TRBV24-1 and TRBJ1-1; D is possibly TRBD1 (6 bases). CDR3 length: 15 amino acids. Trimming cost V 8 bases and J 1 base, with 16 bases left between them. Germline CDR1 reads KGHDR; CDR2 reads SFDVKD. The CDR3 loop is CATKGGKTGNTEAFF. CDR3 DNA: TGTGCCACCAAAGGGGGTAAGACAGGGAACACTGAAGCTTTCTTT.

The chain is built from TRBV19 and TRBJ2-7; 10 bases align to TRBD2. J gave up 1 base and V 5 bases, and 11 bases lay outside the gene matches. Germline V lookup: CDR1 LNHDA, CDR2 SQIVND (reference sequence). The CDR3 consists of 17 residues. Here the CDR3 reads CASSPYSGTSVSYEQYF. The CDR3 nucleotides read TGTGCCAGTAGTCCATACTCCGGGACTAGCGTGTCCTACGAGCAGTACTTC.

V gene TRBV6-5 combines with J gene TRBJ2-7, with a tentative D call TRBD2 (6 bases). With 5 bases removed from V and 5 bases from J, the gap between germline ends came to 19 bases. Germline CDR1 is MNHEY and CDR2 is SVGAGI. This CDR3 comprises 15 residues. CDR3 region: CASSRAGSDVDEQYF. DNA of the CDR3: TGTGCCAGCAGTCGAGCCGGGAGCGACGTCGACGAGCAGTACTTC.

The chain is built from TRBV6-6 and TRBJ1-4; 7 nucleotides align to TRBD1. Per germline, CDR1 MNHNY and CDR2 SVGAGI (reference sequence). The CDR3 contains 18 residues. V lost 5 bases, J lost 5 bases, and 17 bases stayed unmatched. The CDR3 DNA sequence: TGTGCCAGCAGTCCACGGACAGGTTCGGGTCGGAGGAATGAAAAACTGTTTTTT. This codes for CASSPRTGSGRRNEKLFF.

The V gene is TRBV10-1, the J gene TRBJ1-1; 7 nucleotides align to TRBD1. Germline V gene data show CDR1 as WNHNN and CDR2 as SYGVQD (reference sequence). The ends lost 5 bases at V and 3 bases at J; junction bases unmatched: 3. This CDR3 spans 13 amino acids. The CDR3, as DNA: TGCGCCAGCAGTCGTGACAGGGACACTGAAGCTTTCTTT. Protein product: CASSRDRDTEAFF.

The chain uses TRBV6-4 and TRBJ2-7; 12 bases agree with TRBD1. Germline assignment: CDR1 MRHNA and CDR2 SNTAGT. The CDR3 length is 14 residues. Trimming at V came to 2 bases and at J to 6 bases, leaving 2 bases not matched to a gene. Here the CDR3 reads CASSDGTGGAEQYF. CDR3 bases: TGTGCCAGCAGTGACGGGACAGGGGGCGCCGAGCAGTACTTC.

CDR3 in amino acids: CASRDTSYYEQYF. The CDR3 nucleotides are TGTGCCAGCAGGGACACTAGCTACTACGAGCAGTACTTC. The chain carries TRBV6-5 and TRBJ2-7; TRBD2 is a possible D gene (6 bases). CDR3 length equals 13 residues. Between the trimmed V and J ends, which lost 6 bases and 3 bases, there was a span of 12 bases. Germline loops: CDR1 MNHEY, CDR2 SVGAGI.

This clone was recorded a few times. This chain joins TRBV5-1 and TRBJ1-6; D unresolved. V was trimmed by 0 bases and J by 10 bases, leaving 8 bases between them. The CDR3 extends over 13 amino acids. CDR1 is SGHRS and CDR2 is YFSETQ in the germline V gene. CDR3: CASSLDPESPLHF. The CDR3 DNA follows: TGCGCCAGCAGCTTGGACCCTGAGTCACCCCTCCACTTT.

The chain carries TRBV7-9 and TRBJ2-5; no firm D call. The CDR3 runs to 15 residues. The germline CDR1 and CDR2 sequences are SEHNR and FQNEAQ (reference sequence). V lost 1 base and J lost 5, with 14 bases in between. CDR3 nucleotide sequence: TGTGCCAGCAGCTTAGGGTTTTCAGAGAGGGAGACCCAGTACTTC. The encoded protein is CASSLGFSERETQYF.

The chain uses TRBV9 and TRBJ2-5, with 8 bases lining up with TRBD1. CDR1 and CDR2 from the germline V gene are SGDLS and YYNGEE. CDR3 length equals 16 residues. V lost 2 bases and J lost 2; bases outside the gene matches: 8. This chain's CDR3 is CASSVQGAWDQETQYF. Here the CDR3 DNA reads TGTGCCAGCAGCGTCCAGGGGGCTTGGGATCAAGAGACCCAGTACTTC.

The chain is built from TRBV5-4 and TRBJ2-1; TRBD1 matches at 8 bases. Germline V gene data show CDR1 as SGHNT and CDR2 as YYREEE (reference sequence). Trimming removed 1 base from V and 8 bases from J; junction bases left unmatched: 11. The length of the CDR3 is 16 residues. The CDR3 region is CASSLRPTGAEDEQFF. The CDR3, as DNA: TGTGCCAGCAGCTTGCGTCCGACAGGGGCGGAAGATGAGCAGTTCTTC.

In DNA, the CDR3 is TGTGCCAGCAGCTTAGATCCGGGACAGGGCTACGAGCAGTACTTC. Protein sequence: CASSLDPGQGYEQYF. This rearrangement joins TRBV11-2 to TRBJ2-7; TRBD1 matches at 9 bases. The CDR3 is 15 amino acids. V lost 0 bases and J lost 3; bases outside the gene matches: 3. In germline, CDR1 is SGHAT, CDR2 FQNNGV.

The chain uses TRBV5-6 and TRBJ2-5; D is unclear. This CDR3 comprises 12 residues. V shed 2 bases and J shed 4 bases, with 6 bases lying between them. Germline-derived CDR1 and CDR2 are SGHDT and YYEEEE. The CDR3 is CASSFPGETQYF. In nucleotides, the CDR3 is TGTGCCAGCAGCTTTCCAGGAGAGACCCAGTACTTC.

This clone occurred a few times. In nucleotides, the CDR3 is TGTGCCAGCAGTGAAGCGGGCGGGGGGGCCTACAATGAGCAGTTCTTC. Translating it yields CASSEAGGGAYNEQFF. The J gene is TRBJ2-1, the V gene TRBV6-1; 9 nucleotides line up with TRBD2. The trim removed 0 bases at V and 2 bases at J, leaving 2 bases unmatched. This CDR3 has 16 amino acids. The germline gives CDR1 MNHNS, CDR2 SASEGT.

The rearrangement uses TRBV5-1 and TRBJ1-2; TRBD1 matches 8 bases. CDR3 length equals 15 residues. Losses at the gene ends were 4 bases for V and 8 bases for J; bases not matched to a gene: 13. The V gene's germline CDR1 is SGHRS and CDR2 YFSETQ. CDR3 protein: CASSPGDRGLGGYTF. The CDR3 DNA follows: TGCGCCAGCAGCCCGGGTGACAGGGGATTGGGAGGCTACACCTTC.

J is TRBJ2-3 and V is TRBV29-1, with 8 bases aligning to TRBD1. The CDR3 extends over 15 amino acids. The germline gives CDR1 SQVTM, CDR2 ANQGSEA. After removal of 6 bases from V and 2 bases from J, the junction contained 10 bases not matched to a gene. The CDR3 nucleotides read TGCAGCGTAAGCGGACAGGGAGGACTCACAGATACGCAGTATTTT. This translates into CSVSGQGGLTDTQYF.

This chain joins TRBV19 and TRBJ2-1; TRBD2 matches 15 bases. The CDR3 covers 16 residues. Per germline, CDR1 LNHDA and CDR2 SQIVND (reference sequence). V lost 6 bases, J lost 9 bases, and 9 bases stayed unmatched. The DNA for the CDR3 is TGTGCCAGTAGAATGGTGGGGACTAGCGGGGGGAGTGAGCAGTTCTTC. Translated: CASRMVGTSGGSEQFF.

This clone appeared once. The V call is TRBV15, the J call TRBJ2-3, with unresolved D. CDR1 and CDR2 from the germline V gene are LNHNV and YYDKDF (reference sequence). Trimming stripped 1 base from V and 0 bases from J, with 8 bases between. The CDR3 is 15 amino acids. The CDR3 bases are TGTGCCACCAGCAGAGGTAGCCCCAGCACAGATACGCAGTATTTT. This encodes CATSRGSPSTDTQYF.

CDR3 sequence reads: CATSPREGGTEAFF. The CDR3 DNA sequence: TGTGCCACCAGCCCCCGGGAAGGGGGCACTGAAGCTTTCTTT. V usage is TRBV15 and J usage is TRBJ1-1; a possible D gene is TRBD1 (6 bases). Per germline, CDR1 LNHNV and CDR2 YYDKDF (reference sequence). This CDR3 is built from 14 residues. V dropped 5 bases and J dropped 4 bases, with 14 bases sitting between them.

This chain uses TRBV19 with TRBJ1-3, with 7 bases matching TRBD1. The germline gives CDR1 LNHDA, CDR2 SQIVND (reference sequence). J lost 0 bases, V lost 10 bases, and 6 bases had no gene match. The CDR3 loop spans 14 amino acids. The CDR3: CATSGGNSGNTIYF. The CDR3 DNA reads TGTGCCACCTCAGGGGGGAACTCTGGAAACACCATATATTTT. The full variable domain, completed using reference TRBV19 and TRBJ1-3, is DGGITQSPKYLFRKEGQNVTLSCEQNLNHDAMYWYRQDPGQGLRLIYYSQIVNDFQKGDIAEGYSVSREKKESFPLTVTSAQKNPTAFYLCATSGGNSGNTIYFGEGSWLTVV.

The chain is built from TRBV19 and TRBJ1-3; D may be TRBD1 (5 bases). Germline CDR1 reads LNHDA; CDR2 reads SQIVND (reference sequence). Trimming cost V 4 bases and J 1 base, with 14 bases left between them. This CDR3 comprises 16 residues. The DNA for the CDR3 is TGTGCCAGTAGTACCTTTGACCCAGGGTCTGGAAACACCATATATTTT. This translates into CASSTFDPGSGNTIYF. The full variable domain, completed using reference TRBV19 and TRBJ1-3, is DGGITQSPKYLFRKEGQNVTLSCEQNLNHDAMYWYRQDPGQGLRLIYYSQIVNDFQKGDIAEGYSVSREKKESFPLTVTSAQKNPTAFYLCASSTFDPGSGNTIYFGEGSWLTVV.

This clone was seen only once. The V gene is TRBV5-1, the J gene TRBJ2-3; D call uncertain. This CDR3 spans 12 amino acids. Per the germline V gene, CDR1 is SGHRS and CDR2 is YFSETQ. V lost 6 bases and J 6 bases, leaving 11 bases between the germline ends. CDR3 region: CASTKSQDTQYF. CDR3 DNA sequence: TGCGCCAGCACCAAGTCCCAGGATACGCAGTATTTT.

This chain joins TRBV6-1 and TRBJ1-3; D not certain. The germline V and J ends were trimmed by 0 bases and 0 bases, with 12 bases remaining between them. CDR3 length equals 17 residues. Germline CDR1 reads MNHNS; CDR2 reads SASEGT. CDR3 loop: CASSEARGVLSGNTIYF. The CDR3 nucleotides are TGTGCCAGCAGTGAAGCGCGCGGGGTCCTCTCTGGAAACACCATATATTTT.

The J gene is TRBJ1-5, the V gene TRBV2, with D possibly TRBD1 on 5 matching bases. CDR1 SNHLY and CDR2 FYNNEI come from the germline V gene. Trimming stripped 6 bases from V and 2 bases from J, with 14 bases between. This CDR3 contains 15 residues. DNA for the CDR3: TGTGCCAGCAGAGTTAGGGGAGGGGGCAATCAGCCCCAGCATTTT. Translated: CASRVRGGGNQPQHF.

The rearrangement joins TRBV18 to TRBJ1-1, with 10 positions matching TRBD1. CDR3 length: 16 amino acids. CDR1 is KGHSH, CDR2 LQKENI, per germline. The V and J ends lost 5 bases and 1 base, in that order; junction bases with no gene match: 7. CDR3 DNA: TGTGCCAGCTCATGGGGACAGGGGCGAGGGAACACTGAAGCTTTCTTT. It translates to CASSWGQGRGNTEAFF. Supplemented by reference TRBV18 and TRBJ1-1, the full variable domain reads NAGVMQNPRHLVRRRGQEARLRCSPMKGHSHVYWYRQLPEEGLKFMVYLQKENIIDESGMPKERFSAEFPKEGPSILRIQQVVRGDSAAYFCASSWGQGRGNTEAFFGQGTRLTVV.

The rearrangement links TRBV10-2 to TRBJ2-7; 10 bases are shared with TRBD2. Germline trimming cut 3 bases from V and 3 bases from J; bases unmatched to any gene: 5. CDR1 and CDR2 (germline): WSHSY, SAAADI. The CDR3 runs to 15 residues. Written as DNA, the CDR3 is TGCGCCAGCAGTGAAACCCTAGCGGGAGTCTACGAGCAGTACTTC. Protein: CASSETLAGVYEQYF.

The chain uses TRBV7-3 and TRBJ2-2, with TRBD1 matching over 7 bases. In germline, CDR1 is SGHTA, CDR2 FQGTGA. Trimming removed 3 bases from V and 5 bases from J; junction bases left unmatched: 3. The CDR3 is made up of 14 amino acids. CDR3 sequence reads: CASSFRQGTGELFF. CDR3 nucleotide sequence: TGTGCCAGCAGCTTTAGACAGGGAACCGGGGAGCTGTTTTTT. The variable domain in full, completed from reference TRBV7-3 and TRBJ2-2, reads GAGVSQTPSNKVTEKGKYVELRCDPISGHTALYWYRQSLGQGPEFLIYFQGTGAADDSGLPNDRFFAVRPEGSVSTLKIQRTERGDSAVYLCASSFRQGTGELFFGEGSRLTVL.